This T cell receptor beta chain was documented in a study of CD8 T cells in ankylosing spondylitis. Whole-study findings and limits: Reportedly, matched ankylosing spondylitis synovial fluid was significantly enriched for disease-linked clones.

As for this clonotype: Its specificity is not known.

Quantitative 5'-RACE was performed with molecular barcodes, and it yielded the TCR beta libraries. TCRdb re-analysed the 5' RACE reads in MiXCR, keeping a single row per CDR3 protein. This table has roughly 36,000 distinct CDR3 sequences, about 14% appearing once. With 2 bases removed from V and 3 bases from J, the gap between germline ends came to 10 bases. The germline gives CDR1 MNHNY, CDR2 SVGAGI (reference sequence). The CDR3 is 15 residues long. Material for sequencing was blood. The rearrangement links TRBV6-6 to TRBJ1-4, with a tentative D call TRBD1 (5 bases). The sequence came from a male donor with ankylosing spondylitis or in good health (not recorded which). The CDR3 protein is CASSYRGFANEKLFF. The CDR3 DNA follows: TGTGCCAGCAGTTACAGGGGTTTCGCTAATGAAAAACTGTTTTTT.